This TCR beta chain was sequenced for a study of blood T cell repertoires in COVID-19. Study-level background: Italy, Spain and the United States were the sources of the convalescent and acute COVID-19 samples. Sample material is recorded as cDNA or gDNA derived from T cells, B-cell-depleted T cells, or PBMCs.

In the original processing: Nucleated cell number was recorded as an estimate derived from reference gene primer amplification. Some clones are missing from TCRdb's copy, which holds only in-frame ones; the method was immunoSEQ multiplex PCR. V, J and clone size are those of that table, while D and trimming were read from the DNA. The table shows about 400,000 clones, with 86% occurring only once. This CDR3 has 14 amino acids. Germline V CDR1 and CDR2: SNHLY, FYNNEI. V shed 6 bases and J shed 2 bases, with 13 bases lying between them. The chain uses TRBV2 and TRBJ1-2, with D maybe TRBD1 (5 bases). This clonotype originated in a young woman with active or convalescent COVID-19. Sequencing used peripheral blood. As DNA, the CDR3 is TGTGCCAGCAGGGCCGACAGTGGGAACTATGGCTACACCTTC. Its protein product is CASRADSGNYGYTF.